This T cell receptor (beta chain) is drawn from a study of Graves' ophthalmopathy and Graves' hyperthyroidism. About this clonotype: What it recognizes is unknown.

RNA transcripts were the source from which TCR beta CDR3 regions were amplified. The authors performed first-round RT-PCR with HTBI primers and then a second-round multiplex PCR. A single record per CDR3 protein comes from TCRdb applying MiXCR to the multiplex PCR reads. The sample records about 420,000 distinct CDR3 sequences, more than 20% being singletons. V lost 2 bases, J lost 9 bases, and 14 bases lay in between. CDR3 size: 13 residues. Study-wide points: Blood also contained most of the expanded thyroid clonotypes above 0.001 frequency.

Material: peripheral blood. The V gene is TRBV12-3 or TRBV12-4, the J gene TRBJ2-7, with no clear D. This receptor was identified in a woman aged 18-35 years with stable Graves' hyperthyroidism. CDR3 in DNA: TGTGCCAGCAGTTTAATCGGAGCTCATGTGCAGTACTTC. Translated, it gives CASSLIGAHVQYF.